This T cell receptor (beta chain) was identified in a study of T-cell reconstitution after alpha-beta-depleted transplantation in children (dated by TCRdb to 2016 to 2018). At the level of the whole study: T-cell immune reconstitution after TCRalphabeta/CD19-depleted allogeneic hematopoietic cell transplantation in children was quantitatively tracked in the study by means of TCR repertoire profiling.

The library came from PCR. The sequencing machine was an Illumina HiSeq 2500. TCR library preparation used molecular barcoding, with unique molecular identifiers applied to normalize quantification of the TCRbeta repertoire. Starting from the raw public reads, TCRdb applied fastp trimming at Q25, assembled clones with MiXCR and retained in-frame beta chains. Duplicate CDR3 protein sequences are folded into a single record with the most common DNA and genes. For this sample the table gives about 200,000 distinct CDR3 sequences, of which approximately 7% were detected only once. Around 5% of the sample is in the top ten clones. The sample's treatment or condition label, decoded: allogeneic hematopoietic cell transplantation with graft depleted of TCRalphabeta T cells and CD19 B cells. The children who served as transplant recipients had been given grafts of TCRalphabeta/CD19-depleted allogeneic hematopoietic cells.

Overall study outcomes, separate from this receptor: In some patients, high TCRbeta diversity at day 60 was attributed to recipient T cells and intrathymic progenitors that had survived conditioning. The apparently early recovery of alphabetaT-cell counts about two months after transplant reportedly depended on only several hundred rapidly expanded clones that came from non-depleted graft cells. Hyperexpanded clone frequencies declined over subsequent months; after one year, T-cell counts and TCRbeta diversity were mostly attributed to newly produced T cells.

This clonotype was seen a few times. Its antigen is not yet known. No much larger clone is present one base from it, and per-base qualities are unavailable. V is cut by 0 bases and J by 5 bases, and the space between the germline ends is 8 bases. The CDR3 contains 13 residues, cysteine and phenylalanine counted. The entry retains the CDR3 DNA only, 39 bases that are in frame from base 1. CDR1 and CDR2 (GTSNPN, SVGIG) derive from the germline V gene (reference sequence). The receptor was isolated from a boy between 2 and 10 years old with acute lymphoblastic leukemia, due to receive a stem cell transplant. Specimen: PBMCs, collected before TCRalphabeta/CD19-depleted stem cell transplant. The V gene is TRBV30 and the J gene is TRBJ1-5, and TRBD1 may be the D gene, going by 6 matching bases. Here is the DNA: TGTGCCTGGAGTGTACAGGGTGATCAGCCCCAGCATTTT. It translates as CAWSVQGDQPQHF.